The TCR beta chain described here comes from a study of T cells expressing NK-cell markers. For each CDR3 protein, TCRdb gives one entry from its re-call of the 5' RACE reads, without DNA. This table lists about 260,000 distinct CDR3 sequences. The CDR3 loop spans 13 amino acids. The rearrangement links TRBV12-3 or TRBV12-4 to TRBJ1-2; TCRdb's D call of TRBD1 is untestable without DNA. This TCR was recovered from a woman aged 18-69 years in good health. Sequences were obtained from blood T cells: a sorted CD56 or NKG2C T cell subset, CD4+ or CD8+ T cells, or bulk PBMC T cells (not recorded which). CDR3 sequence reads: CASSLGGVLGYTF.